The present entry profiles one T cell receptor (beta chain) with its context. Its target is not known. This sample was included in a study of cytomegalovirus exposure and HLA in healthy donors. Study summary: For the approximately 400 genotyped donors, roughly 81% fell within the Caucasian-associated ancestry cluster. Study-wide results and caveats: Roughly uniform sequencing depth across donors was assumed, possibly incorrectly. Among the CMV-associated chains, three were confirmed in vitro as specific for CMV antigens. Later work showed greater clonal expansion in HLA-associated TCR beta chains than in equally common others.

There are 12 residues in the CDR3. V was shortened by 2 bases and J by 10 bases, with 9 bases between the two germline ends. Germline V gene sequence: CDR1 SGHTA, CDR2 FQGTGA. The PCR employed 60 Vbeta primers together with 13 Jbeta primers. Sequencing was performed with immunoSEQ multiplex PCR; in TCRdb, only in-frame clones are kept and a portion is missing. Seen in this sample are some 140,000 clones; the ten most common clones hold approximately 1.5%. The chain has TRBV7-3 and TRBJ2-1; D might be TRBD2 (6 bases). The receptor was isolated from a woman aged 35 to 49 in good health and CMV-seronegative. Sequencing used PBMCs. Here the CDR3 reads CASSLDGGEQFF. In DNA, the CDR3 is TGTGCCAGCAGCTTAGATGGAGGGGAGCAGTTCTTC.